This T cell receptor beta chain was found in a study of blood T cell repertoires in COVID-19 (dated by TCRdb to 2020 to 2021). General notes on the study: Collaborator samples came from the United States, Italy and Spain and covered acute and convalescent phases of COVID-19. HLA class I and class II types, where available, came from metadata supplied by the sample provider rather than from assay-based typing. A freely available public database, intended as a resource for researchers studying the immune response to SARS-CoV-2, is where the repertoires were released. The samples were drawn from two sources: the first 160 participants of the ongoing ImmuneRACE study, and 1,000 to 1,500 subjects contributed by 6 global collaborators. The material from the prospective study consisted of cDNA or gDNA derived from T cells, B-cell-depleted T cells, or PBMCs. A de-identified subject ID, COVID-19 status, age in years and sex were almost always included in the sample metadata. The dataset comprised deeply sampled blood TCRbeta repertoires from subjects exposed to, actively infected with, or recovered from COVID-19. Results the study describes overall, beyond this receptor: How much clinical and demographic metadata was included differed by source and by participant, and the metadata was provided uncurated.

The immunoSEQ Assay, a bias-controlled multiplex PCR, was used to amplify TCRbeta CDR3 regions from genomic DNA. In the paper's pipeline: Nucleated cell counts per sample were estimated from amplification of reference gene primers within the assay. To quantify the absolute abundance of each unique TCRbeta CDR3 rearrangement, sequence reads were collapsed and filtered. For each sample, productive Simpson clonality was calculated by taking the square root of Simpson's diversity index across productive rearrangements. TCRdb retrieved this table from immuneACCESS and kept in-frame rearrangements only. Not all clones are present; in checked studies, unresolved V genes account for under half, and no reason is known for the remainder. V, J and clone size derive from that table, while D and trimming were established from the DNA sequence. The sample has about 180,000 clones on record, 80% to 90% of them singletons. 8% to 10% of the sample goes to the ten largest clones.

Whole blood was collected in K2EDTA tubes by collaborating institutions according to the institutions' own protocols. For TCRbeta analysis, collaborators shipped samples in one of three forms: frozen whole blood, isolated PBMCs, or DNA extracted from either of those sample types. The junction carries 10 bases between V and J, which are trimmed by 6 bases and 5 bases respectively. Sequences SQVTM (CDR1) and ANQGSEA (CDR2) are obtained from the germline V gene. Including the terminal cysteine and phenylalanine, the CDR3 comprises 11 residues. Here the CDR3 DNA is all that survives: 33 bases in frame from base 1. With regard to this clone: This receptor's antigen is unknown. Base quality data are lacking; no much larger clone is found one base away.

The TCR was taken from a man between 50 and 59 years old with active or convalescent COVID-19. Here the chain combines TRBV29-1 and TRBJ1-2, and TRBD1 may be the D gene, going by 5 matching bases. Sequenced: peripheral blood. The nucleotide sequence is TGCAGCGTCGCAGGGTATTATGGCTACACCTTC. It specifies CSVAGYYGYTF.